A selection of T cell receptor beta chains follows, all from one sample in a study of T cells in localized non-small cell lung cancer. Sequenced by immunoSEQ multiplex PCR; TCRdb stores in-frame clones only, minus some. This table holds some 34,000 clones, about four fifths found once. Specimen: peripheral blood, collected before any cancer treatment. Receptors were obtained from a male donor at least 60 years old with stage III squamous cell lung carcinoma. CDR3s leave out the opening cysteine and the closing phenylalanine or tryptophan. A D gene is named only where the DNA matches it firmly. The size field is filled for only some rows; it gives once, few, many or a size class.

V,size,D,length,CDR3
TRBV7-8,.,TRBD2,13,ASSLERLAVDTQY
TRBV5-1,.,.,12,ASSGRSGANVLT
TRBV2,.,TRBD2,12,ASTLAGVVGELF
TRBV7-9,.,.,12,ASSLGQVRNIQY
TRBV9,few,.,12,ASSVGLNTGELF
TRBV7-2,.,.,15,ASSVGFEDRANYGYT
TRBV5-1,.,TRBD1,14,ASSLATGTGKTEAF
TRBV28,.,.,12,ASREGALTDTQY
TRBV28,.,.,12,ASSVQRGNTEAF
TRBV6-1,few,.,11,ASDLNSNQPQH
TRBV29-1,once,TRBD1,11,SAQETGVEKLF
TRBV6-1,.,.,9,AVSNVETQY
TRBV9,.,.,14,ASSGPLGASKNTIY
TRBV5-1,.,TRBD1,13,ASSLRTGGNYGYT
TRBV10-3,.,.,11,AAGREVDTEAF
TRBV5-4,.,.,11,ASSLQEDTEAF
TRBV9,once,.,14,ASSPRDSDHTGELF
TRBV6-5,.,.,12,ASRTGPVNQPQH
TRBV7-7,.,.,13,ASSRSSVRTDTQY
TRBV6-1,.,.,11,ASSAGNNYGYT
TRBV28,.,.,16,ASSYTLFGGLSYNEQF
TRBV5-4,.,TRBD2,14,ASSPRLAGTYNEQF
TRBV19,.,TRBD1,13,ASSWGGQGNQPQH
TRBV6-6,.,.,11,ASSYDSNYGYT
TRBV18,.,TRBD2,17,ASSPNLAGDEGYGNEQF
TRBV10-3,.,.,10,ATALEQDTQY
TRBV4-3,.,.,11,ASSQAITYEQY
TRBV11-2,few,.,11,ASSGRTSSPLH
TRBV6-1,.,TRBD1,13,ATSRDRDSGNTIY
TRBV6-6,.,.,9,ASSAGYEQY
TRBV29-1,.,.,10,SVSDFTDTQY
TRBV7-3,.,TRBD1,14,ASSSGTGSIYNEQF
TRBV7-8,.,.,12,ASSMDTNNQPQH
TRBV27,.,.,12,ASSLSGGPYEQY
TRBV6-1,.,.,12,ASNLPSGANVLT
TRBV29-1,.,.,8,SVGPGEQF
TRBV2,once,TRBD1,12,ASIPRDSPDGYT
TRBV7-6,.,.,12,ASSLVANTGELF
TRBV18,.,.,12,ASSPQGQLTEAF
TRBV2,medium-sized,TRBD1,10,ASSQDRSEQY
TRBV27,.,TRBD1,14,ASAVDRGRLDYGYT
TRBV5-1,once,TRBD1,11,ASSYDRVDIQY
TRBV19,.,.,12,ASSIGGANEKLF
TRBV6-6,.,.,12,ASSPGGMSQPQH
TRBV29-1,.,.,13,SVAGLRSSYNEQF
TRBV27,.,TRBD1,11,ASRDTGDNEQF